At least ten counts were recorded for the clone carrying this T cell receptor (beta chain). Germline V lookup: CDR1 MDHEN, CDR2 SYDVKM. The junction had 3 bases not matched to a gene; V was cut back by 6 bases and J by 1 base. This CDR3 region has 14 residues. The data belong to a study of kidney transplant recipient with SARS-CoV-2 infection. TCRdb redid the calling of the reads with MiXCR, one entry per CDR3 protein. The table has 200,000 to 300,000 distinct CDR3 sequences, under 35% seen once; the top ten hold around 7.8%. Sequenced material: a blood sample, taken at baseline and on day 111 from a kidney transplant recipient. The sequence came from a male patient between 25 and 40 years old who had COVID-19 and was a kidney transplant recipient. The graft donor may be the source of some T cells. This chain joins TRBV28 and TRBJ1-5, with 7 bases aligning to TRBD1. CDR3 in amino acids: CASRRQGSNQPQHF. DNA for the CDR3: TGTGCCAGCAGACGACAGGGAAGCAATCAGCCCCAGCATTTT.